This T cell receptor delta chain was observed in a study of gamma-delta chains in newborns, infants, children. About this clone: At one boundary the junction diverges from the germline segment, which might be a read error.

Germline loops: CDR1 GEAIGNYY, CDR2 EKD. CDR3 length: 18 residues. TCRdb re-analyzed the reads via CATT. The sample includes roughly 4,500 delta-chain clones, roughly 15% of them seen just once. The material sequenced was blood. This TCR derives from a child who was a newborn, infant or young child, either healthy, febrile or measles-vaccinated (not recorded which). The rearrangement links TRDV2 to TRDJ3; 10 bases fit TRDD3. Here the J gene came from matching the DNA to germline, since TCRdb omits it. CDR3 residues: CAYDRGGDTVRDTRQMFF. CDR3 sequence (DNA): TGTGCCTATGACCGGGGGGGGGATACGGTCAGGGACACCCGACAGATGTTTTTC.